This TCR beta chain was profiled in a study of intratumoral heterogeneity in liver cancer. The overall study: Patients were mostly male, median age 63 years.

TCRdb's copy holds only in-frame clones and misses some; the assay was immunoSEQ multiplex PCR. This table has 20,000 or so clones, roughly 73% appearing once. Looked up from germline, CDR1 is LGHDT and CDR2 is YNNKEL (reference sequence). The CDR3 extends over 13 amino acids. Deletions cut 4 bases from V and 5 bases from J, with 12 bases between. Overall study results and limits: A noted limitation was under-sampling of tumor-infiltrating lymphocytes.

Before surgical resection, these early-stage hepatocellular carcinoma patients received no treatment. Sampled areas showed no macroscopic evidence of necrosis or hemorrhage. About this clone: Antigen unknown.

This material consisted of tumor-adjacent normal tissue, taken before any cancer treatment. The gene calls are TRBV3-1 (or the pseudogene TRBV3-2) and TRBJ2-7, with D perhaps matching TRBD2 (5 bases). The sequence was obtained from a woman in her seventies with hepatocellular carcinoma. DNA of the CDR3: TGTGCCAGCAGCCCAGCCCGGGAAGACGAGCAGTACTTC. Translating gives CASSPAREDEQYF.